This T cell receptor beta chain appears in the sequencing data of a study of CD8 T cells in ankylosing spondylitis. Libraries of TCR beta came from quantitative 5'-RACE with molecular barcodes. TCRdb re-called the 5' RACE reads through MiXCR, storing one row per CDR3 protein. The sample contains 150,000 or so distinct CDR3 sequences, about 16% of which appear only once. The junction had 5 bases not matched to a gene; V was cut back by 4 bases and J by 3 bases. The germline CDR1 and CDR2 sequences are SGHRS and YFSETQ. The CDR3 is 16 residues long. This clonotype came up many times. The TCR comes from a male donor with ankylosing spondylitis or in good health (not recorded which). The chain joins TRBV5-1 to TRBJ2-1; TRBD2 aligns across 12 bases. Sequenced: blood, either unsorted or a sorted T cell fraction (not recorded which). The CDR3 loop reads CASSTTSGRDYNEQFF. As DNA, the CDR3 is TGCGCCAGCAGCACGACTAGCGGGAGAGACTACAATGAGCAGTTCTTC.